These 6 T cell receptor beta chains share one sample of origin, sequenced in a study of T-cell memory formation after mild COVID-19. TCRdb re-derived calls from the 5' RACE reads in MiXCR, one entry per CDR3 protein. Of roughly 310,000 distinct CDR3 sequences detected, about 15% appear once; the ten largest clones hold more than 20%. Source material: PBMCs or a T cell subset sorted from them (not recorded which). The origin of the receptors is a man aged 18 to 30 who had mild COVID-19 (a few samples of this study predate the infection). Cell type and time point are not known.

V gene TRBV20-1 combines with J gene TRBJ2-7; the D is unclear. Trimming shortened V by 1 base and J by 1 base, and 8 bases separated the two germline ends. This CDR3 contains 13 residues. CDR1 is DFQATT and CDR2 is SNEGSKA in the germline V gene (reference sequence). CDR3 DNA sequence: TGCAGTGCTAGAGTGGTCGGTTCCTACGAGCAGTACTTC. This translates into CSARVVGSYEQYF.

The chain couples TRBV7-7 to TRBJ2-2; 8 bases agree with TRBD2. Germline lookup yields CDR1 SSHAT and CDR2 FNYEAQ (reference sequence). CDR3 length: 14 amino acids. Trimming took 2 bases from V and 6 from J; bases not matched to a gene: 2. The CDR3 loop reads CASSLQLAAGELFF. In nucleotides, the CDR3 is TGTGCCAGCAGCTTACAACTAGCGGCCGGGGAGCTGTTTTTT.

V gene TRBV18 combines with J gene TRBJ2-1, with D perhaps TRBD1 (8 bases). The germline V gene has CDR1 KGHSH and CDR2 LQKENI. With 9 bases removed from V and 4 bases from J, the gap between germline ends came to 22 bases. CDR3 length: 16 amino acids. Here the CDR3 reads CASLTGQGGGYNEQFF. In DNA form, the CDR3 reads TGTGCCAGTCTTACCGGACAGGGCGGGGGATACAATGAGCAGTTCTTC.

This clonotype has more than one count but fewer than ten. This chain joins TRBV6-5 and TRBJ1-2; D is ambiguous. The CDR3 covers 13 residues. The V gene's germline CDR1 is MNHEY and CDR2 SVGAGI. V lost 6 bases and J 5 bases, leaving 13 bases between the germline ends. The CDR3 is CASSPPGGYGYTF. CDR3 nucleotide sequence: TGTGCCAGCAGCCCCCCCGGAGGATATGGCTACACCTTC.

This clonotype was observed a few times. This rearrangement joins TRBV9 to TRBJ2-2; TRBD1 matches 7 bases. Germline V CDR1 and CDR2: SGDLS, YYNGEE. The trim removed 4 bases at V and 4 bases at J, leaving 10 bases unmatched. This CDR3 is built from 16 residues. The CDR3 nucleotides are TGTGCCAGCAGCCTCCAGACAGGGATGGGCACCGGGGAGCTGTTTTTT. The encoded protein is CASSLQTGMGTGELFF.

This clonotype has a handful of counts. The chain is built from TRBV7-9 and TRBJ2-1; either TRBD1 or TRBD2 may fit D (6 bases each). Trimming removed 5 bases at V and 6 bases at J, with 17 bases between. Germline V gives CDR1 SEHNR, CDR2 FQNEAQ (reference sequence). This CDR3 is 15 amino acids long. CDR3 nucleotides: TGTGCCAGCAGCGACGGAGGGGGAAGAGGCAATGAGCAGTTCTTC. This gives the protein CASSDGGGRGNEQFF.